Listed below are T cell receptor beta chains from one sample, sequenced in a study of cytomegalovirus exposure and HLA in healthy donors. Method: immunoSEQ multiplex PCR; TCRdb's copy keeps in-frame clones and lacks some. This table lists some 110,000 clones. Material: PBMCs. Source of these receptors: a man between 18 and 29 years old in good health and CMV-seronegative. Both conserved end residues are part of each CDR3. Fields, in order: CDR3 DNA, CDR3 protein, J gene, D gene, V gene. D genes are given only for firm matches.

cdr3_nt: TGTGCCTGGAGTGTAGTCTGGAGCTCCTACAATGAGCAGTTCTTC
cdr3_aa: CAWSVVWSSYNEQFF
j_call: TRBJ2-1
d_call: NA
v_call: TRBV30

cdr3_nt: TGCGCCAGTACCGGGACAATGAACACTGAAGCTTTCTTT
cdr3_aa: CASTGTMNTEAFF
j_call: TRBJ1-1
d_call: NA
v_call: TRBV5-1

cdr3_nt: TGTGCCAGCAGCTCCCCGGGACAGGGAAGGAACACTGAAGCTTTCTTT
cdr3_aa: CASSSPGQGRNTEAFF
j_call: TRBJ1-1
d_call: TRBD1
v_call: TRBV5-4

cdr3_nt: TGCAGCGTCGTTGACATTGCAACTAATGAAAAACTGTTTTTT
cdr3_aa: CSVVDIATNEKLFF
j_call: TRBJ1-4
d_call: NA
v_call: TRBV29-1

cdr3_nt: TGTGCCTGGGCGGGGAAGGAAAAACTGTTTTTT
cdr3_aa: CAWAGKEKLFF
j_call: TRBJ1-4
d_call: NA
v_call: TRBV30

cdr3_nt: TGTGCCTGGAGTAACGAGAGAAGCTCTGGAAACACCATATATTTT
cdr3_aa: CAWSNERSSGNTIYF
j_call: TRBJ1-3
d_call: NA
v_call: TRBV30

cdr3_nt: TGTGCCAGCAGCTCCCAATTTGCGGGGCCCGGAAGGAGCTCCTACGAGCAGTACTTC
cdr3_aa: CASSSQFAGPGRSSYEQYF
j_call: TRBJ2-7
d_call: NA
v_call: TRBV7-2

cdr3_nt: TGTGCCAGCAGCCCGACAGGGGGGTTAACTGAAGCTTTCTTT
cdr3_aa: CASSPTGGLTEAFF
j_call: TRBJ1-1
d_call: TRBD1
v_call: TRBV9

cdr3_nt: TGCGCCAGCAGCTTGGGGGGACAGGGCAGTCAGCCCCAGCATTTT
cdr3_aa: CASSLGGQGSQPQHF
j_call: TRBJ1-5
d_call: TRBD1
v_call: TRBV5-1

cdr3_nt: TGTGCCAGCTCGGGGGAGGGGTTTGCGAGCACTGAAGCTTTCTTT
cdr3_aa: CASSGEGFASTEAFF
j_call: TRBJ1-1
d_call: NA
v_call: TRBV18

cdr3_nt: TGTGCCAGCCACGGGTGGACAGATCCTGGCTACACCTTC
cdr3_aa: CASHGWTDPGYTF
j_call: TRBJ1-2
d_call: NA
v_call: TRBV6-1

cdr3_nt: TGTGCCAGCCCGGGAGGGCCAGATACGCAGTATTTT
cdr3_aa: CASPGGPDTQYF
j_call: TRBJ2-3
d_call: TRBD2
v_call: TRBV2

cdr3_nt: TGTGCCAGCAGTGCATCAGGGATAAGGAACTTC
cdr3_aa: CASSASGIRNF
j_call: TRBJ2-5
d_call: NA
v_call: TRBV28

cdr3_nt: TGTGCCAGCAGTTACTCGATGGGGGGGAACACTGAAGCTTTCTTT
cdr3_aa: CASSYSMGGNTEAFF
j_call: TRBJ1-1
d_call: NA
v_call: TRBV6-5

cdr3_nt: TGTGCCAGCAGTACCCTGGCCGGGTCCCACTATGGCTACACCTTC
cdr3_aa: CASSTLAGSHYGYTF
j_call: TRBJ1-2
d_call: NA
v_call: TRBV6-5

cdr3_nt: TGTGCCAGCAGCTTTCGCACACCTAGCTATGGCTACACCTTC
cdr3_aa: CASSFRTPSYGYTF
j_call: TRBJ1-2
d_call: NA
v_call: TRBV7-2

cdr3_nt: TGTGCCAGCTCACCACCTGGACAGCCCTACGAGCAGTACTTC
cdr3_aa: CASSPPGQPYEQYF
j_call: TRBJ2-7
d_call: NA
v_call: TRBV18

cdr3_nt: TGTGCCAGCGAGATACAAGAGACCCAGTACTTC
cdr3_aa: CASEIQETQYF
j_call: TRBJ2-5
d_call: NA
v_call: TRBV2

cdr3_nt: TGCAGCGTTGCCGGCAGGGCGAACACTGAAGCTTTCTTT
cdr3_aa: CSVAGRANTEAFF
j_call: TRBJ1-1
d_call: NA
v_call: TRBV29-1

cdr3_nt: TGCAGCGTTCCAGCGCCGGGACTAGCGGGAGGTGAGCAGTTCTTC
cdr3_aa: CSVPAPGLAGGEQFF
j_call: TRBJ2-1
d_call: TRBD2
v_call: TRBV29-1

cdr3_nt: TGTGCCAGCAGTCCCGGGACTAGCGAAGTCAATGAGCAGTTCTTC
cdr3_aa: CASSPGTSEVNEQFF
j_call: TRBJ2-1
d_call: TRBD2
v_call: TRBV28

cdr3_nt: TGTGCCAGCAGCCGCGACAGACCGGGTTATTTT
cdr3_aa: CASSRDRPGYF
j_call: TRBJ2-3
d_call: NA
v_call: TRBV14

cdr3_nt: TGTGCCAGTAGTACAAAGACAGGGGGGTATCAGCCCCAGCATTTT
cdr3_aa: CASSTKTGGYQPQHF
j_call: TRBJ1-5
d_call: TRBD1
v_call: TRBV19

cdr3_nt: TGTGCCTGGAGCGACAGGGGTGGCACTGAAGCTTTCTTT
cdr3_aa: CAWSDRGGTEAFF
j_call: TRBJ1-1
d_call: TRBD1
v_call: TRBV30

cdr3_nt: TGTGCCAGCAGTTTCCGGAAGACTAACACTGAAGCTTTCTTT
cdr3_aa: CASSFRKTNTEAFF
j_call: TRBJ1-1
d_call: NA
v_call: TRBV28

cdr3_nt: TGTGCCAGCAGTCCCGTTATGGAGAGTTTCTATGGCTACACCTTC
cdr3_aa: CASSPVMESFYGYTF
j_call: TRBJ1-2
d_call: NA
v_call: TRBV11-2

cdr3_nt: TGTGCCAGCAGCGGTGGGACAGGGACAAACATTCAGTACTTC
cdr3_aa: CASSGGTGTNIQYF
j_call: TRBJ2-4
d_call: TRBD1
v_call: TRBV5-6

cdr3_nt: TGTGCCAGCAGCCGACATGAGAGCAATCAGCCCCAGCATTTT
cdr3_aa: CASSRHESNQPQHF
j_call: TRBJ1-5
d_call: NA
v_call: TRBV4-2

cdr3_nt: TGTGCCAGCAGCCCGGGGACAGGTTGGAATCAGCCCCAGCATTTT
cdr3_aa: CASSPGTGWNQPQHF
j_call: TRBJ1-5
d_call: TRBD1
v_call: TRBV25-1

cdr3_nt: TGCGCCAGCAGCCCTTCAGGGGACCGCAATCAGCCCCAGCATTTT
cdr3_aa: CASSPSGDRNQPQHF
j_call: TRBJ1-5
d_call: NA
v_call: TRBV4-1

cdr3_nt: TGCGCCAGCAGCCCCCCGGGACTAGCGGGAGGATTATTATCCACAGATACGCAGTATTTT
cdr3_aa: CASSPPGLAGGLLSTDTQYF
j_call: TRBJ2-3
d_call: TRBD2
v_call: TRBV5-1

cdr3_nt: TGTGCCAGCAGTGTAGAGGGGGGGTTTAGCTACGAGCAGTACTTC
cdr3_aa: CASSVEGGFSYEQYF
j_call: TRBJ2-7
d_call: NA
v_call: TRBV6-1

cdr3_nt: TGTGCCAGCAGAAAAGAGGCAATCCGCAAAAACATTCAGTACTTC
cdr3_aa: CASRKEAIRKNIQYF
j_call: TRBJ2-4
d_call: NA
v_call: TRBV28

cdr3_nt: TGTGCCAGCAAGAGGAGCGGGGGTCGTCTGGAGACCCAGTACTTC
cdr3_aa: CASKRSGGRLETQYF
j_call: TRBJ2-5
d_call: TRBD2
v_call: TRBV2

cdr3_nt: TGTGCCAGCAGCTTAGTTCGGGGATGGGAGACCCAGTACTTC
cdr3_aa: CASSLVRGWETQYF
j_call: TRBJ2-5
d_call: NA
v_call: TRBV11-2

cdr3_nt: TGTGCCAGCAGCTTAGATGACGGACAGCCTGCCTACGAGCAGTACTTC
cdr3_aa: CASSLDDGQPAYEQYF
j_call: TRBJ2-7
d_call: NA
v_call: TRBV7-4

cdr3_nt: TGTGCCAGCAGCGTCCGGACTAGCCTAGACGAGCAGTACTTC
cdr3_aa: CASSVRTSLDEQYF
j_call: TRBJ2-7
d_call: TRBD2
v_call: TRBV7-9

cdr3_nt: TGTGCCAGCAGCTTAAACGGAGGGAGGATTTCACCCCTCCACTTT
cdr3_aa: CASSLNGGRISPLHF
j_call: TRBJ1-6
d_call: NA
v_call: TRBV7-2

cdr3_nt: TGTGCCAGCAGCTTAGAGAATCAGGACTACGAGCAGTACTTC
cdr3_aa: CASSLENQDYEQYF
j_call: TRBJ2-7
d_call: NA
v_call: TRBV11-2

cdr3_nt: TGTGCCAGCGGCTTTGATTACGAGCAGTACTTC
cdr3_aa: CASGFDYEQYF
j_call: TRBJ2-7
d_call: NA
v_call: TRBV9

cdr3_nt: TGTGCCAGCAGCCAAACCTCTCTGGACTCGACCTACGAGCAGTACTTC
cdr3_aa: CASSQTSLDSTYEQYF
j_call: TRBJ2-7
d_call: NA
v_call: TRBV14

cdr3_nt: TGTGCCTGGATGGGGGGATCTGGAAACACCATATATTTT
cdr3_aa: CAWMGGSGNTIYF
j_call: TRBJ1-3
d_call: NA
v_call: TRBV30

cdr3_nt: TGCAGCGTTGTAAGCGAGAGGAACTATGGCTACACCTTC
cdr3_aa: CSVVSERNYGYTF
j_call: TRBJ1-2
d_call: NA
v_call: TRBV29-1

cdr3_nt: TGTGCCAGCAGCCAAAGTCGGGTAGGGGACACTGAAGCTTTCTTT
cdr3_aa: CASSQSRVGDTEAFF
j_call: TRBJ1-1
d_call: NA
v_call: TRBV14

cdr3_nt: TGTGCCAGCAGTGAGCCCAGGGCGTCATGGCCCCAGCATTTT
cdr3_aa: CASSEPRASWPQHF
j_call: TRBJ1-5
d_call: NA
v_call: TRBV2

cdr3_nt: TGTGCCAGCAGGTCAGACAGGGAATCTGAAGCTTTCTTT
cdr3_aa: CASRSDRESEAFF
j_call: TRBJ1-1
d_call: TRBD1
v_call: TRBV2

cdr3_nt: TGTGCCAGCTCCCAGTACCAAGAGACCCAGTACTTC
cdr3_aa: CASSQYQETQYF
j_call: TRBJ2-5
d_call: NA
v_call: TRBV18